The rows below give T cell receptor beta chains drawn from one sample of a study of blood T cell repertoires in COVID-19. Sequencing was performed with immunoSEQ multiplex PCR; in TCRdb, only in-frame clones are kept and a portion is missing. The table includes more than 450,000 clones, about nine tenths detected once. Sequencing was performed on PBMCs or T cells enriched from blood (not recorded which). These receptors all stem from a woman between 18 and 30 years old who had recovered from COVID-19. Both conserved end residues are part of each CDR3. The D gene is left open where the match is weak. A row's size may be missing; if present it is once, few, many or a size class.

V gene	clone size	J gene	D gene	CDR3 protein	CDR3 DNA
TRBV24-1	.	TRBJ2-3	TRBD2	CATSDSVRDYPTDTQYF	TGTGCCACCAGTGATTCCGTCCGGGACTACCCCACAGATACGCAGTATTTT
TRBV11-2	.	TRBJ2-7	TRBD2	CASSLTSGSYEQYF	TGTGCCAGCAGCTTAACTAGCGGTTCCTACGAGCAGTACTTC
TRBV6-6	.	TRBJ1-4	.	CASSYDRSLELFF	TGTGCCAGCAGTTACGACAGATCCCTGGAACTGTTTTTT
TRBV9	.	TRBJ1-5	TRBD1	CASSPTGGAESNQPQHF	TGTGCCAGCAGCCCTACAGGGGGGGCGGAAAGCAATCAGCCCCAGCATTTT
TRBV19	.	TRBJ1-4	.	CASSIGGDNEKLFF	TGTGCCAGTAGTATTGGCGGGGATAATGAAAAACTGTTTTTT
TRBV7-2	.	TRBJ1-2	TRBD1	CASFGLEKTGANYGYTF	TGTGCCAGCTTCGGGCTTGAAAAGACAGGGGCTAACTATGGCTACACCTTC
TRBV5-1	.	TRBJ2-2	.	CASSLGLGPTGELFF	TGCGCCAGCAGCTTGGGTTTGGGCCCCACCGGGGAGCTGTTTTTT
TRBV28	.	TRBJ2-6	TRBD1	CASSTGTGAGANVLTF	TGTGCCAGCAGTACCGGGACAGGGGCTGGGGCCAACGTCCTGACTTTC
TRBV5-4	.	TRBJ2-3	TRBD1	CASSFDRGTDTQYF	TGTGCCAGCAGCTTTGACAGGGGCACAGATACGCAGTATTTT
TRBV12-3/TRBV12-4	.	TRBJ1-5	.	CASSPTGDQPQHF	TGTGCCAGCAGCCCTACCGGGGATCAGCCCCAGCATTTT
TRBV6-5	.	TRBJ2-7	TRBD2	CASSRGGAGYEQYF	TGTGCCAGCAGCCGCGGGGGGGCTGGTTACGAGCAGTACTTC
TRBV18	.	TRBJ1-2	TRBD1	CASSLGTGYEGYTF	TGTGCCAGCTCACTAGGGACAGGCTATGAGGGCTACACCTTC
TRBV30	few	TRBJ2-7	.	CAWSDPAKKQYF	TGTGCCTGGAGTGACCCTGCGAAAAAGCAGTACTTC
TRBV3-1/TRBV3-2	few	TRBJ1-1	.	CASSQTIPGGAFF	TGTGCCAGCAGCCAGACGATTCCCGGAGGGGCTTTCTTT
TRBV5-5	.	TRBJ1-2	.	CASSLEAGRFYTF	TGTGCCAGCAGCTTGGAGGCAGGTCGATTCTACACCTTC
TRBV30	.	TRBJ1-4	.	CAWNTDLNEKLFF	TGTGCCTGGAATACAGACCTTAATGAAAAACTGTTTTTT
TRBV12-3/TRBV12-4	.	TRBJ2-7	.	CASSLYHLTYF	TGTGCCAGCAGTTTATATCACCTCACATACTTC
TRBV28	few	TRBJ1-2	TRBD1	CASSTTGDYGYTF	TGTGCCAGCAGTACAACAGGGGACTATGGCTACACCTTC
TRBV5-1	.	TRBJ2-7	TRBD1	CASSLDRDRPSYEQYF	TGCGCCAGCAGCTTGGACCGGGACAGGCCCTCCTACGAGCAGTACTTC
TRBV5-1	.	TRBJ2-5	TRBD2	CASSLGIGGGAGETQYF	TGCGCCAGCAGCTTAGGAATAGGCGGGGGGGCCGGAGAGACCCAGTACTTC
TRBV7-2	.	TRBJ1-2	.	CASSLEVQGGYGYTF	TGTGCCAGCAGCTTAGAGGTCCAGGGCGGCTATGGCTACACCTTC
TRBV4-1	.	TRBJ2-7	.	CASSQAPLMSGEQYF	TGCGCCAGCAGCCAAGCCCCTCTTATGTCCGGGGAGCAGTACTTC
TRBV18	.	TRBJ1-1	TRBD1	CASSLTGIDTEAFF	TGTGCCAGCTCGCTGACAGGGATCGACACTGAAGCTTTCTTT
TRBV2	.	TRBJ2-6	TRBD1	CASSGQGVSGANVLTF	TGTGCCAGCAGTGGACAGGGGGTATCTGGGGCCAACGTCCTGACTTTC
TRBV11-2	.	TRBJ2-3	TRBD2	CASSLVWRGGSTDTQYF	TGTGCCAGCAGCTTAGTTTGGCGGGGGGGGTCGACAGATACGCAGTATTTT
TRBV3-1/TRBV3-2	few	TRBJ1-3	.	CASSPLSRDTIYF	TGTGCCAGCAGCCCCTTATCTCGGGACACCATATATTTT
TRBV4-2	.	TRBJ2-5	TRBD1	CASSHSALSRGGAQETQYF	TGTGCCAGCAGCCACTCAGCCCTTAGTCGAGGGGGCGCACAAGAGACCCAGTACTTC